This TCR beta chain is drawn from a study of cytomegalovirus exposure and HLA in healthy donors. Study findings and constraints: Testing in vitro showed a few CMV-associated chains specific for CMV antigens. Fewer N-insertions (relative to the roughly 720-donor mean) were reportedly seen in an Asian-associated ancestry cluster in a later analysis.

On this clone: Its antigen remains unknown.

The CDR3 is made up of 17 amino acids. V lost 2 bases, J lost 2 bases, and 19 bases lay in between. The germline V gene encodes CDR1 SNHLY and CDR2 FYNNEI. Healthy donors of bone marrow made up the group. In the PCR, 60 Vbeta and 13 Jbeta primers were used. Clones were sequenced by immunoSEQ multiplex PCR, and TCRdb holds only the in-frame ones, with some missing. The sample has some 270,000 clones; around 80% are singletons. V and J are TRBV2 and TRBJ2-7, with a tentative D call TRBD2 (7 bases). Sequencing used PBMCs. The origin of this receptor is a girl aged 2 to 10 in good health and CMV-seronegative. CDR3 sequence: CASSEFAGGGGPYEQYF. The CDR3 bases are TGTGCCAGCAGTGAATTCGCCGGCGGGGGCGGACCCTACGAGCAGTACTTC.